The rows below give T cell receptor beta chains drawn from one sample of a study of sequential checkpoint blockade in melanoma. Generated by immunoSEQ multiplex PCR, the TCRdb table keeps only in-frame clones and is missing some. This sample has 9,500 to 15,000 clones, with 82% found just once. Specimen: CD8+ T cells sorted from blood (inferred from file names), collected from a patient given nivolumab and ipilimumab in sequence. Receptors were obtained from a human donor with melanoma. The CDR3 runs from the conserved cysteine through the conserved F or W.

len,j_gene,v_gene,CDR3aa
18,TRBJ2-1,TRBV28,CASSLLVQRGPSGNEQFF
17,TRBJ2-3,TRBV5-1,CASSLGLAGGATDTQYF
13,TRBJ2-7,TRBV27,CASSKTSIYEQYF
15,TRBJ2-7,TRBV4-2,CASTEERGSSYEQYF
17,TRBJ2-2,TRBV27,CASRWGGGPINTGELFF
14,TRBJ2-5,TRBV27,CASSLRGFQETQYF
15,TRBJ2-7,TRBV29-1,CSVEKGSGVPYEQYF
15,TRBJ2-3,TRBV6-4,CASSATSGGADTQYF
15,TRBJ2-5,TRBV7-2,CASSLAGGEEETQYF
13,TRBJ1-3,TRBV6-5,CASGRSGANTIYF
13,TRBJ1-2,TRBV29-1,CSVTGDVGYGYTF